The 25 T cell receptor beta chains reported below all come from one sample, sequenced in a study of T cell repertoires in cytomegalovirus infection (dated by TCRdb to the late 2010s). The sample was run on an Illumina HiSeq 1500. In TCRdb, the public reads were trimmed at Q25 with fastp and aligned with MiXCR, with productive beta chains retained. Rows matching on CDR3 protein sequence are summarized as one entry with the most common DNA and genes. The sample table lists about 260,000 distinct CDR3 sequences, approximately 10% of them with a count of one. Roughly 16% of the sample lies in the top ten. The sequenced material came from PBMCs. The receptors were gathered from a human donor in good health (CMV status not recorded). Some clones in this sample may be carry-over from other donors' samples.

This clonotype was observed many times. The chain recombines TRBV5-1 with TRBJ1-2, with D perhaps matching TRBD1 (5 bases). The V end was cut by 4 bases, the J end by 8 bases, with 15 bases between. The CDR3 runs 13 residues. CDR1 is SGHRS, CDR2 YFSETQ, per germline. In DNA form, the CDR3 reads TGCGCCAGCAGCCTCTCAGGGCCCGGGGGCTACACCTTC. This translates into CASSLSGPGGYTF.

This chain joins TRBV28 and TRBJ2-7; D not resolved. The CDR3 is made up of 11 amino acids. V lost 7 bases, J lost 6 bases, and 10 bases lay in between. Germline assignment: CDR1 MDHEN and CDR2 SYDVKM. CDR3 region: CASTTWGEQYF. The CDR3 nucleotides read TGTGCCAGCACAACTTGGGGCGAGCAGTACTTC.

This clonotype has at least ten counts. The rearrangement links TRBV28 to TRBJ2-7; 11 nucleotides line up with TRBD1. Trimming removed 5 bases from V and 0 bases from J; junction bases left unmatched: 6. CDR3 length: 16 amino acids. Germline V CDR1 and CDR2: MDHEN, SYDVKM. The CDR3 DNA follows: TGTGCCAGCAGTCGGACAGGGGGCCCAGTCTCCTACGAGCAGTACTTC. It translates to CASSRTGGPVSYEQYF. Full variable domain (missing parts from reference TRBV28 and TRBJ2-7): DVKVTQSSRYLVKRTGEKVFLECVQDMDHENMFWYRQDPGLGLRLIYFSYDVKMKEKGDIPEGYSVSREKKERFSLILESASTNQTSMYLCASSRTGGPVSYEQYFGPGTRLTVT.

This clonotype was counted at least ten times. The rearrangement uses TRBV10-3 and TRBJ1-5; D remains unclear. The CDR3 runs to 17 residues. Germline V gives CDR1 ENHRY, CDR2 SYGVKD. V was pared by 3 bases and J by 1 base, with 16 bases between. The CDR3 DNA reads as TGTGCCATCAGTGAAGGGTCAGGAATCGGGAGCAATCAGCCCCAGCATTTT. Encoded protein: CAISEGSGIGSNQPQHF.

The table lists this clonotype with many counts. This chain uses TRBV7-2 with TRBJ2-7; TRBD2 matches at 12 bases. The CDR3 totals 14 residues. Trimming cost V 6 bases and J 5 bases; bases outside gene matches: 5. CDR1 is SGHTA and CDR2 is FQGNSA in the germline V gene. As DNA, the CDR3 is TGTGCCAGCAGTCTAGCGGGGGGGCCTAACGAGCAGTACTTC. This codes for CASSLAGGPNEQYF.

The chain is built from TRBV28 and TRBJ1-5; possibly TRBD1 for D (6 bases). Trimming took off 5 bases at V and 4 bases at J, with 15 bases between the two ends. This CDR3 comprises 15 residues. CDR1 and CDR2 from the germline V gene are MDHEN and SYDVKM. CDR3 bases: TGTGCCAGCAGTGCCCCAGGGGTTTTAAATCAGCCCCAGCATTTT. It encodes CASSAPGVLNQPQHF.

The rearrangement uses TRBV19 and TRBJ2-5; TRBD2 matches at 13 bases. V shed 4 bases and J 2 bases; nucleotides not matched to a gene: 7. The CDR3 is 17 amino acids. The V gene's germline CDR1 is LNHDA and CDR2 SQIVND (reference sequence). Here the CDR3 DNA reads TGTGCCAGTAGTAGACGTCCGGGACTAGCGGGGCAAGAGACCCAGTACTTC. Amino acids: CASSRRPGLAGQETQYF.

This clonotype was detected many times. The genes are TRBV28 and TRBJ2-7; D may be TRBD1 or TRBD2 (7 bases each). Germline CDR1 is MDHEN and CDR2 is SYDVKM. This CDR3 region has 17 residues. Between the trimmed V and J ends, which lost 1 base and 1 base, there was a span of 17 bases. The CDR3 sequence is CASSLYLGRGRSYEQYF. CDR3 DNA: TGTGCCAGCAGTTTATATCTTGGGAGGGGGCGATCCTACGAGCAGTACTTC.

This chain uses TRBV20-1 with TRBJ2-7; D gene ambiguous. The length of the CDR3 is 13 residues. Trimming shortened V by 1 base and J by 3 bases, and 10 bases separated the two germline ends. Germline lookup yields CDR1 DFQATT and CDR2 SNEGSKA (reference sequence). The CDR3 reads CSARARINYEQYF. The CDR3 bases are TGCAGTGCTAGAGCACGGATTAACTACGAGCAGTACTTC.

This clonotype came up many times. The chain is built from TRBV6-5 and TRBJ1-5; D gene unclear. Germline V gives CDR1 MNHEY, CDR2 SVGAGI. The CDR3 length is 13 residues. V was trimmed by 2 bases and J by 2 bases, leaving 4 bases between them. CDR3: CASSYKRNQPQHF. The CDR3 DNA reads TGTGCCAGCAGTTACAAGCGCAATCAGCCCCAGCATTTT.

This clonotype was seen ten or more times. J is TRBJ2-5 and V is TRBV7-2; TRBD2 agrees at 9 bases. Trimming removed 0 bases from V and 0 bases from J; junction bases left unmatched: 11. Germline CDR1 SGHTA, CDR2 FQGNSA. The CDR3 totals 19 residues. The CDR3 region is CASSLAWSSGVGDQETQYF. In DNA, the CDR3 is TGTGCCAGCAGCTTAGCTTGGTCTAGCGGGGTCGGGGACCAAGAGACCCAGTACTTC.

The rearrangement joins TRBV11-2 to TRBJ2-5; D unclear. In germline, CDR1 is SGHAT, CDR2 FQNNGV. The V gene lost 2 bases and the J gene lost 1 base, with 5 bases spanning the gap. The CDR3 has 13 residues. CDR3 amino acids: CASSLLTQETQYF. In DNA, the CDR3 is TGTGCCAGCAGCTTATTGACCCAAGAGACCCAGTACTTC.

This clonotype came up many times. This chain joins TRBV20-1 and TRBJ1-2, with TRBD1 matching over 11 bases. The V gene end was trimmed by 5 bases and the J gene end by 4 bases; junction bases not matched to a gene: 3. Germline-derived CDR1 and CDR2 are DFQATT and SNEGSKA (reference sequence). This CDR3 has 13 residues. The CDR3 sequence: CSAGQGAGYGYTF. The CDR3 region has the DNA TGCAGTGCTGGACAGGGGGCGGGCTATGGCTACACCTTC.

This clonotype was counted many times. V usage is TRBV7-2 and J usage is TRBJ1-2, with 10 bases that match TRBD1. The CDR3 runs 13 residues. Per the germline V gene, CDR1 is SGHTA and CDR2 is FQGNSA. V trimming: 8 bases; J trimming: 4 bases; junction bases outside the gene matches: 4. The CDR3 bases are TGTGCCAGCTCCGACAGGGGGCCCTATGGCTACACCTTC. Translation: CASSDRGPYGYTF.

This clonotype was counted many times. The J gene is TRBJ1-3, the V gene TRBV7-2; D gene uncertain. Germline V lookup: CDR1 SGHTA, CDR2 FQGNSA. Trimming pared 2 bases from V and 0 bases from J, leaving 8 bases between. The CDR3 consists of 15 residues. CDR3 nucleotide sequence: TGTGCCAGCAGCTTAAAGGTCAGCTCTGGAAACACCATATATTTT. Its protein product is CASSLKVSSGNTIYF. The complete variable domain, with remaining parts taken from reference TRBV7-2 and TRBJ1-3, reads GAGVSQSPSNKVTEKGKDVELRCDPISGHTALYWYRQSLGQGLEFLIYFQGNSAPDKSGLPSDRFSAERTGGSVSTLTIQRTQQEDSAVYLCASSLKVSSGNTIYFGEGSWLTVV.

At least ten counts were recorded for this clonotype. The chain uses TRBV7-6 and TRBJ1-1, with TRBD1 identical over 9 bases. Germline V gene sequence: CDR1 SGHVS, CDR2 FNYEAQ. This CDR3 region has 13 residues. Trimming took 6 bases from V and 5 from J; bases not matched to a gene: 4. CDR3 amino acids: CASRQGAGTEAFF. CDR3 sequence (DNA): TGTGCCAGCAGACAGGGGGCCGGGACTGAAGCTTTCTTT.

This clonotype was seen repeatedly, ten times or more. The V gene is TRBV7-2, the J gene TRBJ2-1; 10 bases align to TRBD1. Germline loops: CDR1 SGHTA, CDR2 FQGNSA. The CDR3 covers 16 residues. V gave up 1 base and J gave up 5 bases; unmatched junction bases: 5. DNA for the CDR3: TGTGCCAGCAGCTTAGTGGGACAGGGGTCGAACAATGAGCAGTTCTTC. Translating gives CASSLVGQGSNNEQFF.

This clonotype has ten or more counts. Here the CDR3 reads CASSLSQGGQGHNEQFF. As DNA, the CDR3 is TGTGCCAGCAGCTTATCCCAGGGGGGACAGGGCCACAATGAGCAGTTCTTC. The rearrangement links TRBV5-4 to TRBJ2-1; 9 positions agree with TRBD1. CDR1 and CDR2 (germline): SGHNT, YYREEE (reference sequence). The CDR3 is 17 amino acids. The J segment lost 5 bases and the V segment lost 2 bases, leaving 11 bases of the junction unmatched.

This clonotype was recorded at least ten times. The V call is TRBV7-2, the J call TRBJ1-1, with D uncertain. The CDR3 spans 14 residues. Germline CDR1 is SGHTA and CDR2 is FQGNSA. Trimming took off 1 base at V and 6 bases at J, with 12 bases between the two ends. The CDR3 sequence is CASSLDRGLAEAFF. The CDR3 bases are TGTGCCAGCAGCTTAGATCGGGGTTTAGCTGAAGCTTTCTTT.

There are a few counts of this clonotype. CDR3 amino acids: CASSYDRGGGEQFF. The CDR3 coding sequence is TGTGCCAGCAGTTACGACAGGGGAGGTGGTGAGCAGTTCTTC. The rearrangement joins TRBV6-6 to TRBJ2-1, with 8 bases identical to TRBD1. With 2 bases clipped from V and 9 bases from J, the junction kept 6 bases outside the gene matches. The CDR3 has 14 amino acids. Germline CDR1 and CDR2: MNHNY and SVGAGI (reference sequence).

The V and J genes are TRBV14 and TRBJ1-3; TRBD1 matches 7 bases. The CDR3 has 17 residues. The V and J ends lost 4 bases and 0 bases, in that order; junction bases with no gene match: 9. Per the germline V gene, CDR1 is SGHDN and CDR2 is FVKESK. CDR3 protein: CASSPQGQITSGNTIYF. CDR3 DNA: TGTGCCAGCAGCCCGCAGGGACAGATAACCTCTGGAAACACCATATATTTT.

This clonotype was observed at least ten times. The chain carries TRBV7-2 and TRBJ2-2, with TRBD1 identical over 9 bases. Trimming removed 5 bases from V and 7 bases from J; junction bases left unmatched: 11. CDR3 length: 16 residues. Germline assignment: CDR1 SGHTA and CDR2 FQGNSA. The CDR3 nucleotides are TGTGCCAGCAGCCGAGATACCGGGACAGGGAGCGGGGAGCTGTTTTTT. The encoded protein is CASSRDTGTGSGELFF.

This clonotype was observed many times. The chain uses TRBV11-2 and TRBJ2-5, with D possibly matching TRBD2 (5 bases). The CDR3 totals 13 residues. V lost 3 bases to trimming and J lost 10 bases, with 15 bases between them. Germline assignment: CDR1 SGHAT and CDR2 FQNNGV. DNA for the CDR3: TGTGCCAGCAGCTTGGACTCCCTTCTAAGCCAGTACTTC. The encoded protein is CASSLDSLLSQYF.

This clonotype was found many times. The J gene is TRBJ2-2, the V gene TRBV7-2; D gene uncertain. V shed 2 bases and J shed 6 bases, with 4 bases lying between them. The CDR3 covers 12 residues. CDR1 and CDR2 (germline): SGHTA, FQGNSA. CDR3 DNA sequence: TGTGCCAGCAGCTTATGGCCCGGGGAGCTGTTTTTT. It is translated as CASSLWPGELFF.

CDR3 in amino acids: CSVEESGAKGYGYTF. As DNA, the CDR3 is TGCAGCGTTGAAGAGTCGGGGGCTAAAGGCTATGGCTACACCTTC. The chain employs TRBV29-1 and TRBJ1-2; the D gene is possibly TRBD1 (6 bases). Germline loops: CDR1 SQVTM, CDR2 ANQGSEA. The CDR3 has 15 amino acids. With 0 bases removed from V and 4 bases from J, the gap between germline ends came to 15 bases.